Here is one T cell receptor (beta chain) with its context. TCRdb reanalyzed the 5' RACE reads and collapses them to one entry per CDR3 protein, without DNA. This repertoire includes 250,000 or so distinct CDR3 sequences. The sample belongs to a study of T cells expressing NK-cell markers. This CDR3 spans 14 amino acids. CDR1 DFQATT and CDR2 SNEGSKA come from the germline V gene (reference sequence). The genes are TRBV20-1 and TRBJ2-5; the D call of TRBD1 rests on TCRdb alone, since no DNA is present to check it. The source of this sequence is a woman between 18 and 69 years old in good health. Sequenced sample: blood T cells: a sorted CD56 or NKG2C T cell subset, CD4+ or CD8+ T cells, or bulk PBMC T cells (not recorded which). CDR3 residues: CSARIGQGKETQYF.